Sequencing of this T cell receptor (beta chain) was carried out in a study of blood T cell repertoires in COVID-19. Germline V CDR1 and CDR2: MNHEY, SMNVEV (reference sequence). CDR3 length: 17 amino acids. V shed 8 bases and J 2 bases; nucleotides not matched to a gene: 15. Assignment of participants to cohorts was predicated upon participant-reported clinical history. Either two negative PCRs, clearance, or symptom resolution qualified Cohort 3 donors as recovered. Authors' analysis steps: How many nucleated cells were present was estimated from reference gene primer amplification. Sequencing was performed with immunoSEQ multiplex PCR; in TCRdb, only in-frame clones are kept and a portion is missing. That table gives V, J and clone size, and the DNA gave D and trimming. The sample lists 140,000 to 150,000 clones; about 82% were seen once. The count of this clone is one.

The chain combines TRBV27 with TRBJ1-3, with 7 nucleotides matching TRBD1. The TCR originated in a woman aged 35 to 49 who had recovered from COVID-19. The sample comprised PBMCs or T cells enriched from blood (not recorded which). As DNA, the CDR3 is TGTGCCAGCCGACGATCTGACAGGGAGGCGGCTGGAAACACCATATATTTT. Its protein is CASRRSDREAAGNTIYF.